Below, 29 T cell receptor beta chains from the same sample are listed, as sequenced in a study of blood T cell repertoires in COVID-19. TCRdb's copy holds only in-frame clones and misses some; the assay was immunoSEQ multiplex PCR. The data contain about 70,000 clones, approximately 83% of them singletons. Sequenced sample: peripheral blood. Receptor source: a man at least 80 years old with acute or convalescent COVID-19.

The rearrangement joins TRBV27 to TRBJ2-5, with 8 bases lining up with TRBD2. Unmatched junction bases numbered 10, after V lost 2 bases and J lost 5 bases. Germline lookup yields CDR1 MNHEY and CDR2 SMNVEV (reference sequence). The CDR3 length is 16 residues. The CDR3 is CASSLGGLAGLETQYF. The CDR3 DNA is TGTGCCAGCAGTTTAGGGGGATTAGCGGGATTGGAGACCCAGTACTTC.

This clone was seen a handful of times. This CDR3 is CASSQDVGHQPQHF. CDR3 DNA: TGCGCCAGCAGCCAAGATGTTGGGCACCAGCCCCAGCATTTT. The chain combines TRBV4-1 with TRBJ1-5; no firm D call. Germline V lookup: CDR1 MGHRA, CDR2 YSYEKL. V lost 0 bases and J lost 7, with 10 bases in between. This CDR3 contains 14 residues.

Worth noting for this clone: Other DNA sequences of this sample code for an identical CDR3. V usage is TRBV3-1 (or the pseudogene TRBV3-2) and J usage is TRBJ1-4; possible D gene TRBD1, 5 bases. The CDR3 spans 15 residues. The V gene's germline CDR1 is LGHDT and CDR2 YNNKEL (reference sequence). Trimming took off 3 bases at V and 4 bases at J, with 12 bases between the two ends. The DNA of the CDR3 is TGTGCCAGCAGCCAGGCGGGGGGGGGTAATGAAAAACTGTTTTTT. Its protein product is CASSQAGGGNEKLFF.

The chain's CDR3 is CASREGTGGVTNEKLFF. CDR3 sequence (DNA): TGTGCCAGTAGAGAAGGGACAGGGGGCGTAACTAATGAAAAACTGTTTTTT. The chain employs TRBV19 and TRBJ1-4, with 12 bases that match TRBD1. Per the germline V gene, CDR1 is LNHDA and CDR2 is SQIVND (reference sequence). This CDR3 has 17 amino acids. V was clipped by 6 bases and J by 1 base; unmatched bases: 6. The complete variable domain, with remaining parts taken from reference TRBV19 and TRBJ1-4, reads DGGITQSPKYLFRKEGQNVTLSCEQNLNHDAMYWYRQDPGQGLRLIYYSQIVNDFQKGDIAEGYSVSREKKESFPLTVTSAQKNPTAFYLCASREGTGGVTNEKLFFGSGTQLSVL.

The CDR3 region is CASSFKGPYTEAFF. Written as DNA, the CDR3 is TGCGCCAGCAGCTTCAAGGGGCCTTACACTGAAGCTTTCTTT. The J gene is TRBJ1-1, the V gene TRBV5-1; TRBD1 might be the D (5 bases). This CDR3 is 14 amino acids long. Germline CDR1 and CDR2: SGHRS and YFSETQ. Trimming removed 2 bases from V and 3 bases from J, with 11 bases in between.

The chain combines TRBV7-6 with TRBJ2-7; possible D gene TRBD1, 5 bases. Germline lookup yields CDR1 SGHVS and CDR2 FNYEAQ. Between the trimmed V and J ends, which lost 4 bases and 1 base, there was a span of 11 bases. The CDR3 length is 14 residues. The CDR3 nucleotides are TGTGCCAGCAGCTCACAGACAGATTCCTACGAGCAGTACTTC. This sequence encodes CASSSQTDSYEQYF.

CDR3 DNA: TGTGCCAGCAGACCTGGGTTCGGACTAGCTGGGGATGAGCAGTTCTTC. It encodes CASRPGFGLAGDEQFF. This chain connects TRBV5-5 to TRBJ2-1; TRBD2 matches 8 bases. V gave up 5 bases and J gave up 8 bases; unmatched junction bases: 15. CDR3 length: 16 residues. Germline assignment: CDR1 SGHKS and CDR2 YYEKEE (reference sequence).

The genes are TRBV5-5 and TRBJ1-2, with D unresolved. The ends were cut back, 2 bases at V and 2 bases at J, with 10 bases in the middle. Per the germline V gene, CDR1 is SGHKS and CDR2 is YYEKEE (reference sequence). The CDR3 has 14 amino acids. The CDR3 DNA reads TGTGCCAGCAGCTTAGACACGTTGAACTATGGCTACACCTTC. Translated, it gives CASSLDTLNYGYTF.

The genes are TRBV6-5 and TRBJ2-6; D call uncertain. Looked up from germline, CDR1 is MNHEY and CDR2 is SVGAGI. CDR3 size: 14 residues. Trimming shortened V by 7 bases and J by 2 bases, and 9 bases separated the two germline ends. The CDR3 sequence is CASTPQAGANVLTF. The CDR3 DNA reads TGTGCCAGCACTCCCCAGGCTGGGGCCAACGTCCTGACTTTC.

The chain couples TRBV6-5 to TRBJ2-3; 8 positions match TRBD2. This CDR3 region has 15 residues. Germline CDR1 reads MNHEY; CDR2 reads SVGAGI. Unmatched junction bases numbered 5, after V lost 6 bases and J lost 0 bases. The CDR3 region is CASRLPSGSTDTQYF. In DNA form, the CDR3 reads TGTGCCAGCAGGCTACCTAGCGGGAGCACAGATACGCAGTATTTT.

The chain carries TRBV11-3 and TRBJ2-5, with TRBD1 matching 11 bases. The trim removed 5 bases at V and 5 bases at J, leaving 4 bases unmatched. CDR1 and CDR2 (germline): SGHNT, YENEEA. There are 14 residues in the CDR3. The CDR3 nucleotides are TGTGCCAGCAGCCGGACAGGGGGCACGGAGACCCAGTACTTC. It translates to CASSRTGGTETQYF.

The rearrangement links TRBV5-4 to TRBJ2-3; the D gene is possibly TRBD2 (6 bases). The V end lost 3 bases, the J end lost 5 bases, and 7 bases lay between the germline ends. This CDR3 contains 12 residues. Germline loops: CDR1 SGHNT, CDR2 YYREEE (reference sequence). CDR3 bases: TGTGCCAGCAGCTATAGCGGAGATACGCAGTATTTT. Protein product: CASSYSGDTQYF.

V gene TRBV5-4 combines with J gene TRBJ1-2, with a possible D match to TRBD1 (5 bases). CDR1 and CDR2 (germline): SGHNT, YYREEE (reference sequence). The CDR3 is 15 amino acids. V lost 3 bases and J lost 3, with 15 bases in between. The CDR3 spells CASSSSGGGDYGYTF. The CDR3 DNA reads as TGTGCCAGCAGCTCAAGTGGCGGGGGTGACTATGGCTACACCTTC.

Only a few counts were recorded for this clone. The chain carries TRBV20-1 and TRBJ1-2; D gene unclear. Germline CDR1 is DFQATT and CDR2 is SNEGSKA (reference sequence). The CDR3 length is 11 residues. Trimming cost V 6 bases and J 2 bases, with 7 bases left between them. The CDR3 bases are TGCAGTGCGGCAGAAAACTATGGCTACACCTTC. It specifies CSAAENYGYTF.

The chain employs TRBV7-8 and TRBJ1-4; TRBD1 is a possible D gene (5 bases). CDR1 and CDR2 from the germline V gene are SGHVS and FQNEAQ. V was pared by 5 bases and J by 4 bases, with 14 bases between. There are 15 residues in the CDR3. CDR3 region: CASSLRQGNNEKLFF. The CDR3, as DNA: TGTGCCAGCAGCCTCCGCCAGGGAAATAATGAAAAACTGTTTTTT.

The V call is TRBV13, the J call TRBJ2-1; 10 nucleotides agree with TRBD1. The trim removed 5 bases at V and 1 base at J, leaving 14 bases unmatched. The germline V gene encodes CDR1 PRHDT and CDR2 FYEKMQ (reference sequence). CDR3 length: 19 residues. The CDR3 region has the DNA TGTGCCAGCAGCGCGGGACAGGGGCACATAAGCGGATCCTACAATGAGCAGTTCTTC. Amino acid sequence: CASSAGQGHISGSYNEQFF.

The rearrangement links TRBV4-3 to TRBJ2-7; 7 nucleotides agree with TRBD1. The germline V gene encodes CDR1 LGHNA and CDR2 YSLEER. Losses at the gene ends were 4 bases for V and 2 bases for J; bases not matched to a gene: 2. The CDR3 totals 13 residues. CDR3 coding DNA: TGCGCCAGCAGCCTACAGGGGACCTACGAGCAGTACTTC. Translation gives CASSLQGTYEQYF.

This chain links TRBV7-2 with TRBJ1-3, with TRBD1 matching 7 bases. This CDR3 spans 16 amino acids. The V and J ends lost 2 bases and 1 base, in that order; junction bases with no gene match: 5. Germline V gene lookup returns CDR1 SGHTA and CDR2 FQGNSA. CDR3 loop: CASSLWAGQSGNTIYF. Here the CDR3 DNA reads TGTGCCAGCAGCTTATGGGCGGGACAGTCTGGAAACACCATATATTTT.

The CDR3 sequence is CASSVVEQEQFF. The CDR3 DNA reads as TGTGCCAGCAGCGTAGTTGAACAGGAGCAGTTCTTC. The chain has TRBV9 and TRBJ2-1; D is uncertain. Germline CDR1 SGDLS, CDR2 YYNGEE. This CDR3 has 12 amino acids. Trimming removed 0 bases at V and 10 bases at J, with 8 bases between.

The chain recombines TRBV6-5 with TRBJ2-7; 7 bases match TRBD2. Germline-derived CDR1 and CDR2 are MNHEY and SVGAGI. The junction had 8 bases not matched to a gene; V was cut back by 6 bases and J by 9 bases. This CDR3 is 12 amino acids long. CDR3 protein: CASSPGTIAQYF. In DNA form, the CDR3 reads TGTGCCAGCAGCCCCGGGACTATCGCGCAGTACTTC.

The gene calls are TRBV9 and TRBJ1-3; D possibly corresponds to TRBD1 (5 bases). V lost 3 bases and J 8 bases, leaving 15 bases between the germline ends. CDR1 and CDR2 from the germline V gene are SGDLS and YYNGEE. This CDR3 has 14 amino acids. Written as DNA, the CDR3 is TGTGCCAGCAGCGCAGATCGGGGGACGGACACCATATATTTT. Amino acid sequence: CASSADRGTDTIYF.

This sequence joins TRBV29-1 and TRBJ1-2, with a tentative D call TRBD1 (5 bases). The CDR3 loop spans 13 amino acids. V dropped 4 bases and J dropped 0 bases, with 9 bases sitting between them. Germline V gene data show CDR1 as SQVTM and CDR2 as ANQGSEA. The chain's CDR3 is CSVGDSANYGYTF. In DNA, the CDR3 is TGCAGCGTTGGGGACTCAGCTAACTATGGCTACACCTTC. Full variable domain (rest looked up from reference TRBV29-1 and TRBJ1-2): SAVISQKPSRDICQRGTSLTIQCQVDSQVTMMFWYRQQPGQSLTLIATANQGSEATYESGFVIDKFPISRPNLTFSTLTVSNMSPEDSSIYLCSVGDSANYGYTFGSGTRLTVV.

The chain has TRBV20-1 and TRBJ2-7; unclear D gene. The CDR3 sequence is 11 residues long. The V end was cut by 5 bases, the J end by 5 bases, with 10 bases between. Germline V gene lookup returns CDR1 DFQATT and CDR2 SNEGSKA (reference sequence). Here the CDR3 DNA reads TGCAGTGCTGCCCGGTACCACGAGCAGTACTTC. The encoded protein is CSAARYHEQYF.

The V and J genes are TRBV13 and TRBJ1-1, with 7 bases lining up with TRBD1. The junction had 17 bases not matched to a gene; V was cut back by 5 bases and J by 5 bases. The CDR3 has 17 amino acids. The germline V gene encodes CDR1 PRHDT and CDR2 FYEKMQ (reference sequence). The CDR3 protein is CASSPQGRKAIRTEAFF. The CDR3, as DNA: TGTGCCAGCAGCCCACAGGGGAGGAAGGCTATAAGAACTGAAGCTTTCTTT.

This clone was picked up one time. The chain joins TRBV6-6 to TRBJ2-7; tentatively, D is TRBD2 (5 bases). This CDR3 region has 14 residues. Looked up from germline, CDR1 is MNHNY and CDR2 is SVGAGI (reference sequence). V lost 0 bases and J 3 bases, leaving 9 bases between the germline ends. CDR3 in DNA: TGTGCCAGCAGTTACTCCCGACGGGACTACGAGCAGTACTTC. Translating gives CASSYSRRDYEQYF.

This CDR3 reads CASTMGGSGANVLTF. The CDR3, as DNA: TGTGCCAGTACTATGGGGGGCTCTGGGGCCAACGTCCTGACTTTC. The V call is TRBV19, the J call TRBJ2-6; TRBD2 is a possible D gene (6 bases). The V end lost 7 bases, the J end lost 0 bases, and 10 bases lay between the germline ends. This CDR3 is 15 amino acids long. Germline loops: CDR1 LNHDA, CDR2 SQIVND (reference sequence). Full variable domain (remainder filled in from reference TRBV19 and TRBJ2-6): DGGITQSPKYLFRKEGQNVTLSCEQNLNHDAMYWYRQDPGQGLRLIYYSQIVNDFQKGDIAEGYSVSREKKESFPLTVTSAQKNPTAFYLCASTMGGSGANVLTFGAGSRLTVL.

The J gene is TRBJ2-5, the V gene TRBV11-3; 9 nucleotides line up with TRBD1. Germline assignment: CDR1 SGHNT and CDR2 YENEEA. The CDR3 runs to 16 residues. V shed 6 bases, J shed 1 base, and the junction held 9 bases outside the gene matches. The CDR3 DNA sequence: TGTGCCAGCAGAAACTCCGGACAGGGGACCCAAGAGACCCAGTACTTC. Its translation: CASRNSGQGTQETQYF.

This rearrangement joins TRBV2 to TRBJ1-6; 11 nucleotides line up with TRBD1. Germline-derived CDR1 and CDR2 are SNHLY and FYNNEI. V shed 5 bases and J 8 bases; nucleotides not matched to a gene: 5. The length of the CDR3 is 15 residues. The CDR3 sequence: CASSLGQGGYSPLHF. The DNA for the CDR3 is TGTGCCAGCAGTTTGGGACAGGGGGGGTATTCACCCCTCCACTTT.

The genes are TRBV4-1 and TRBJ1-5; possibly TRBD1 for D (6 bases). Trimming took off 1 base at V and 0 bases at J, with 7 bases between the two ends. There are 15 residues in the CDR3. Germline V gives CDR1 MGHRA, CDR2 YSYEKL. The CDR3 DNA reads TGCGCCAGCAGCCAAGGACAGGTTAGCAATCAGCCCCAGCATTTT. Amino acids: CASSQGQVSNQPQHF.